This T cell receptor (beta chain) was sequenced in a study of beta chain features in type 1 diabetes. Study overall: On cell yields, gender and age, patients and healthy donors were similar. Sorted cells examined across all samples numbered 107,917,701. Study conclusions and caveats: The naive, central memory and Treg TCRB repertoires looked more alike in patients than they did in healthy donors. A moderate, significant TCRB CDR3 shortening appeared in type 1 diabetes across four CD4+ subsets.

Using CD45RO/CCR7/CD25/CD127/CD95/CD27, CD4+ naive, central memory, regulatory and stem cell-like memory cells were sorted. Regarding this clone: Its antigen is not identified.

The entirety of the isolated RNA underwent reverse transcription, so expressed TCRB transcripts were sequenced. This table comes from immunoSEQ multiplex PCR, and its TCRdb copy is limited to in-frame clones, with some not included. The repertoire includes about 160,000 clones, 6.5% to 8.5% of them detected once, and around 0.5% sits in the top ten. This CDR3 comprises 10 residues. The V end was cut by 6 bases, the J end by 7 bases, with 10 bases between. The germline CDR1 and CDR2 sequences are SQVTM and ANQGSEA. This sequence was found in a man between 18 and 29 years old with type 1 diabetes. Sequencing used central memory CD4+ T cells from blood. This chain joins TRBV29-1 and TRBJ2-7, with a possible D match to TRBD1 (6 bases). The CDR3 nucleotides read TGCAGCGTCGGACAGTTTGAGCAGTACTTC. It encodes CSVGQFEQYF.